This T cell receptor (beta chain) was sequenced during a study of blood T cell repertoires in COVID-19. Sequencing was performed with immunoSEQ multiplex PCR; in TCRdb, only in-frame clones are kept and a portion is missing. The sample consists of 200,000 to 300,000 clones, 88% of them appearing once. CDR1 and CDR2 (germline): LGHDT, YNNKEL (reference sequence). This CDR3 is built from 15 residues. The V and J ends lost 5 bases and 4 bases respectively, with 18 bases between them. The chain recombines TRBV3-1 (or the pseudogene TRBV3-2) with TRBJ2-7, with a tentative D call TRBD2 (7 bases). The receptor comes from a woman aged 40 to 50 with acute COVID-19. The specimen was PBMCs or T cells enriched from blood (not recorded which). CDR3 amino acids: CASSWKRGGSYEQYF. As DNA, the CDR3 is TGTGCCAGCAGCTGGAAAAGGGGGGGGTCATACGAGCAGTACTTC.